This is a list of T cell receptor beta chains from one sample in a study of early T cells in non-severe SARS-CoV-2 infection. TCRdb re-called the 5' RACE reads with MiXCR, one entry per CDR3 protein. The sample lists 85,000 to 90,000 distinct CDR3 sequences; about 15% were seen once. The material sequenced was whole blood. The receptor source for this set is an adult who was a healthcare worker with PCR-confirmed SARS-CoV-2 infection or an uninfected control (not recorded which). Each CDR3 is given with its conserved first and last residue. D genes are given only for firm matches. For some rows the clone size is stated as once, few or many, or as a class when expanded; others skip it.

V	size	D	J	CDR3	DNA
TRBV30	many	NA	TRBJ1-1	CAWRRTRGSDTEAFF	TGTGCCTGGAGAAGGACCCGGGGGTCGGACACTGAAGCTTTCTTT
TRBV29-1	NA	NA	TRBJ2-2	CSVGAGPTGGELFF	TGCAGCGTTGGGGCAGGCCCGACTGGCGGGGAGCTGTTTTTT
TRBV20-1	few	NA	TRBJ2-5	CSASQGSGGETQYF	TGCAGTGCTTCTCAGGGGTCGGGTGGTGAGACCCAGTACTTC
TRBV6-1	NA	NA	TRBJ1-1	CASSEGPGGHTEAFF	TGTGCCAGCAGTGAAGGGCCGGGGGGCCACACTGAAGCTTTCTTT
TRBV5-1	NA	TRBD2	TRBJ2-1	CASSLHTSGGTEQFF	TGCGCCAGCAGCCTGCACACTAGCGGGGGGACTGAGCAGTTCTTC
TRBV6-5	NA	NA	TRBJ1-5	CASSPGHRGSNQPQHF	TGTGCCAGCAGTCCGGGACATCGAGGGAGCAATCAGCCCCAGCATTTT
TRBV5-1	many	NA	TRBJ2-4	CASSEGAGDIQYF	TGCGCCAGCAGCGAAGGGGCAGGGGACATTCAGTACTTC
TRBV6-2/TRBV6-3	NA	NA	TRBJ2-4	CASSSQQLPSNIQYF	TGTGCCAGCAGTTCCCAACAGCTTCCGTCCAACATTCAGTACTTC
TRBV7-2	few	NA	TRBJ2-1	CASSLDFGNNEQFF	TGTGCCAGCAGCTTAGACTTCGGAAACAATGAGCAGTTCTTC
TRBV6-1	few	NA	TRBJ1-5	CASSAYQPQHF	TGTGCCAGCAGTGCCTATCAGCCCCAGCATTTT
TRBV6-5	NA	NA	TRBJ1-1	CASSYDFPPSWLGTVAEAFF	TGTGCCAGCAGTTACGACTTCCCCCCTAGCTGGTTAGGGACTGTCGCTGAAGCTTTCTTT
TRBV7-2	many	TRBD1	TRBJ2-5	CASSFDRGSETQYF	TGTGCCAGCAGCTTTGACAGGGGTTCTGAGACCCAGTACTTC
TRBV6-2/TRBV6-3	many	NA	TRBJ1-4	CASRDGRRGEKLFF	TGTGCCAGCAGGGACGGACGCCGTGGAGAAAAACTGTTTTTT
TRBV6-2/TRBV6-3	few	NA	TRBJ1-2	CASSSHATGQYGYTF	TGTGCCAGCAGTTCTCACGCAACCGGACAGTATGGCTACACCTTC
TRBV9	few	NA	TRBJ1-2	CASNSEDWGVNYGYTF	TGTGCCAGCAACTCAGAGGATTGGGGGGTGAACTATGGCTACACCTTC
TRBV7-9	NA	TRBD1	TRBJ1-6	CASSQGQGFYNSPLHF	TGTGCCAGCAGCCAGGGACAGGGGTTCTATAATTCACCCCTCCACTTT
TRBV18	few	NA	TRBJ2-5	CASSPPGLGAQYF	TGTGCCAGCTCACCACCGGGACTGGGGGCCCAGTACTTC
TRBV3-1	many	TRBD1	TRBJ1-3	CASSHLTGTGNTIYF	TGTGCCAGCAGCCACTTGACAGGGACTGGAAACACCATATATTTT
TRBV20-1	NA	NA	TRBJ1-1	CSARQVTTEAFF	TGCAGTGCTAGGCAGGTAACCACTGAAGCTTTCTTT
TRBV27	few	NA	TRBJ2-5	CASSLRAGRETQYF	TGTGCCAGCAGTTTACGGGCAGGGAGGGAGACCCAGTACTTC
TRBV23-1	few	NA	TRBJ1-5	CASSHQKASNQPQHF	TGCGCCAGCAGTCATCAGAAGGCCAGCAATCAGCCCCAGCATTTT
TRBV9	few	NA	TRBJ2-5	CASSVASPGSLRETQYF	TGTGCCAGCAGCGTAGCAAGCCCGGGCAGCCTGAGGGAGACCCAGTACTTC
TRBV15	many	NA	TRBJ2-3	CATSRDKVAEIFTDTQYF	TGTGCCACCAGCAGAGATAAGGTAGCGGAAATTTTCACAGATACGCAGTATTTT
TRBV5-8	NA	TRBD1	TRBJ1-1	CASSWNRGVAEAFF	TGTGCCAGCAGCTGGAACAGGGGAGTGGCTGAAGCTTTCTTT
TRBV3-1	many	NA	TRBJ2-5	CASSQDLEETQYF	TGTGCCAGCAGCCAAGATCTAGAGGAGACCCAGTACTTC
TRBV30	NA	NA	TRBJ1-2	CAWSVKHYGYTF	TGTGCCTGGAGTGTGAAGCACTATGGCTACACCTTC
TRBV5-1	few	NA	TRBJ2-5	CASSSGRGPQETQYF	TGCGCCAGCAGCTCGGGACGAGGGCCGCAAGAGACCCAGTACTTC
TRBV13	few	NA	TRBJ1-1	CASSSGMRTEAFF	TGTGCCAGCAGCTCAGGGATGAGGACTGAAGCTTTCTTT
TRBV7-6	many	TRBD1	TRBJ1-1	CASSYGQAAEAFF	TGTGCCAGCAGCTATGGACAGGCCGCTGAAGCTTTCTTT
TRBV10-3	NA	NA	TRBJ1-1	CAIRVGSQAEAFF	TGTGCCATCAGGGTGGGGAGCCAAGCTGAAGCTTTCTTT
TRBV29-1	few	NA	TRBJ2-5	CSALGGQETQYF	TGCAGCGCGCTAGGGGGGCAAGAGACCCAGTACTTC
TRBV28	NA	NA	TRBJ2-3	CASRTKRTNRADTQYF	TGTGCCAGCAGAACAAAACGGACTAACAGGGCAGATACGCAGTATTTT
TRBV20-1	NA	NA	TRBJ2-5	CSAGGRVRETQYF	TGCAGTGCTGGGGGTCGAGTTAGAGAGACCCAGTACTTC
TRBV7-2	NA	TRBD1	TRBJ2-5	CASSPPGQGAGETQYF	TGTGCCAGCAGCCCTCCGGGACAGGGTGCGGGCGAGACCCAGTACTTC
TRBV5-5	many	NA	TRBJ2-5	CASSLEPRGGETQYF	TGTGCCAGCAGCTTGGAGCCCAGGGGGGGAGAGACCCAGTACTTC
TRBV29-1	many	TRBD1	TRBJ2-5	CSVEGSGQWGIWAQYF	TGCAGCGTTGAAGGTTCGGGACAGTGGGGGATATGGGCCCAGTACTTC
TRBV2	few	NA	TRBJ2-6	CASSVGANVLTF	TGTGCCAGCAGTGTTGGGGCCAACGTCCTGACTTTC
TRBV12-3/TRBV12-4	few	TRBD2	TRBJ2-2	CASSATSGVVPLMTGELFF	TGTGCCAGCAGCGCGACTAGCGGGGTCGTTCCACTCATGACCGGGGAGCTGTTTTTT
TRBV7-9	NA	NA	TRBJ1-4	CASSIQGVNEKLFF	TGTGCCAGCAGCATCCAAGGGGTGAATGAAAAACTGTTTTTT
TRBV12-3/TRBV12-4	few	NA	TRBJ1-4	CASSRDTNEKLFF	TGTGCCAGCAGCAGGGATACTAATGAAAAACTGTTTTTT
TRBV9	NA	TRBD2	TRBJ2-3	CASSVGNSGGDTQYF	TGTGCCAGCAGCGTAGGCAATAGCGGGGGAGATACGCAGTATTTT
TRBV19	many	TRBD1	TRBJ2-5	CASSEGTAVQETQYF	TGTGCCAGTAGCGAAGGGACAGCCGTCCAAGAGACCCAGTACTTC